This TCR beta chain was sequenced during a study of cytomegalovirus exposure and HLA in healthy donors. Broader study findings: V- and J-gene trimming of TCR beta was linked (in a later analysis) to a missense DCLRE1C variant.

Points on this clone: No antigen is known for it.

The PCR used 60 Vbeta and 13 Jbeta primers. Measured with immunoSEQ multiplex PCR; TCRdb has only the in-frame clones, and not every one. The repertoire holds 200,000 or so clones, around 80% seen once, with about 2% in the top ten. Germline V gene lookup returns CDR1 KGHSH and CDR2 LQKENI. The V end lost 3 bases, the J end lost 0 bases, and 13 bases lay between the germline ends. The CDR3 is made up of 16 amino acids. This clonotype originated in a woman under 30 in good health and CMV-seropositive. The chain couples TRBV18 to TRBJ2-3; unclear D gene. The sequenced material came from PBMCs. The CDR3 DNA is TGTGCCAGCTCACCGAGTAGTTCGGTGAGCACAGATACGCAGTATTTT. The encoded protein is CASSPSSSVSTDTQYF.